One sample yielded the 30 T cell receptor beta chains listed below, sequenced in a study of graft-versus-host responses after intestinal transplantation. Antigen specificity for these receptors is unknown. TCRdb's copy holds only in-frame clones and misses some; the assay was immunoSEQ multiplex PCR. In the table there are 25,000 to 30,000 clones, around 76% of which are singletons. This material consisted of unstimulated CD4+ T cells sorted from spleen or lymph node cells, taken before intestinal transplant. These receptors were obtained from a human donor who received an intestinal transplant.

The sample holds a few counts of this clone. This rearrangement joins TRBV11-2 to TRBJ2-1, with D possibly TRBD1 on 5 matching bases. V was shortened by 0 bases and J by 3 bases, with 15 bases between the two germline ends. The CDR3 runs 17 residues. From germline, CDR1 is SGHAT and CDR2 FQNNGV. The CDR3 region is CASSLDLDSSYYNEQFF. The CDR3 nucleotides read TGTGCCAGCAGCTTAGATCTTGACAGTTCATACTACAATGAGCAGTTCTTC.

The chain employs TRBV7-3 and TRBJ2-3, with 9 bases that match TRBD2. The CDR3 spans 20 residues. The germline V gene has CDR1 SGHTA and CDR2 FQGTGA. The V and J ends lost 1 base and 0 bases, in that order; junction bases with no gene match: 14. The CDR3 sequence: CASSLRGWGLAVSSTDTQYF. CDR3 sequence (DNA): TGTGCCAGCAGCTTAAGGGGATGGGGACTAGCTGTTTCTAGCACAGATACGCAGTATTTT.

The rearrangement uses TRBV28 and TRBJ1-2, with TRBD1 identical over 9 bases. Trimming at V came to 5 bases and at J to 7 bases, leaving 11 bases not matched to a gene. The CDR3 is 15 amino acids. CDR1 and CDR2 (germline): MDHEN, SYDVKM. CDR3 sequence reads: CASSPTPGQGVGYTF. CDR3 nucleotide sequence: TGTGCCAGCAGTCCCACTCCGGGACAGGGAGTTGGCTACACCTTC.

The chain combines TRBV5-5 with TRBJ1-5; D is perhaps TRBD1 (6 bases). The CDR3 has 15 amino acids. V was trimmed by 0 bases and J by 5 bases, leaving 12 bases between them. Germline CDR1 SGHKS, CDR2 YYEKEE (reference sequence). CDR3 nucleotides: TGTGCCAGCAGCTTGGTGGGGGCAGGGGATCAGCCCCAGCATTTT. It yields the protein CASSLVGAGDQPQHF.

This rearrangement joins TRBV2 to TRBJ1-5; 8 bases align to TRBD1. The CDR3 spans 15 residues. After removal of 4 bases from V and 3 bases from J, the junction contained 5 bases not matched to a gene. Germline assignment: CDR1 SNHLY and CDR2 FYNNEI. Written as DNA, the CDR3 is TGTGCCAGCAGTGCTGGGACAGGTCACAATCAGCCCCAGCATTTT. It translates to CASSAGTGHNQPQHF.

V and J are TRBV9 and TRBJ1-3; the D is unclear. The CDR3 has 14 amino acids. CDR1 and CDR2 (germline): SGDLS, YYNGEE. V was shortened by 4 bases and J by 2 bases, with 10 bases between the two germline ends. CDR3 loop: CASSSRLTGNTIYF. CDR3 bases: TGTGCCAGCAGCTCCCGTCTTACTGGAAACACCATATATTTT. The whole variable domain, filled in from reference TRBV9 and TRBJ1-3, reads DSGVTQTPKHLITATGQRVTLRCSPRSGDLSVYWYQQSLDQGLQFLIQYYNGEERAKGNILERFSAQQFPDLHSELNLSSLELGDSALYFCASSSRLTGNTIYFGEGSWLTVV.

The V call is TRBV6-6, the J call TRBJ2-7; unclear D gene. CDR1 MNHNY and CDR2 SVGAGI come from the germline V gene (reference sequence). This CDR3 is built from 13 residues. V shed 10 bases and J shed 3 bases, with 16 bases lying between them. DNA of the CDR3: TGTGCCACCCCGTCGTCCAGGTTCTACGAGCAGTACTTC. Its protein product is CATPSSRFYEQYF.

The gene calls are TRBV19 and TRBJ1-2; 7 bases match TRBD1. V was clipped by 4 bases and J by 4 bases; unmatched bases: 0. CDR3 size: 12 residues. Germline lookup yields CDR1 LNHDA and CDR2 SQIVND (reference sequence). Written as DNA, the CDR3 is TGTGCCAGTAGTACAGGGGGCTATGGCTACACCTTC. The encoded protein is CASSTGGYGYTF.

The chain has TRBV4-2 and TRBJ2-3, with D perhaps being TRBD1 or TRBD2 (5 bases each). Trimming pared 1 base from V and 6 bases from J, leaving 11 bases between. CDR1 is LGHNA and CDR2 is YNFKEQ in the germline V gene. There are 14 residues in the CDR3. DNA of the CDR3: TGTGCCAGCAGCCAAGTGCCGGGGCGTGATACGCAGTATTTT. The encoded protein is CASSQVPGRDTQYF.

This clone is a singleton in its sample. V gene TRBV19 combines with J gene TRBJ2-3, with D unclear. Germline lookup yields CDR1 LNHDA and CDR2 SQIVND (reference sequence). Trimming stripped 5 bases from V and 4 bases from J, with 13 bases between. This CDR3 comprises 14 residues. In nucleotides, the CDR3 is TGTGCCAGTAGTGCAATGTACAAGGCAGATACGCAGTATTTT. This sequence encodes CASSAMYKADTQYF.

V is TRBV10-1 and J is TRBJ1-3; possible D gene TRBD1, 6 bases. Looked up from germline, CDR1 is WNHNN and CDR2 is SYGVQD (reference sequence). This CDR3 has 13 amino acids. V was cut by 8 bases and J by 3 bases, with 11 bases left in between. The CDR3 loop reads CASSGTLGNTIYF. CDR3 nucleotide sequence: TGCGCCAGCTCCGGGACACTTGGAAACACCATATATTTT.

The genes are TRBV6-5 and TRBJ2-3; 8 nucleotides line up with TRBD1. V lost 7 bases and J lost 5; bases outside the gene matches: 11. This CDR3 is 15 amino acids long. CDR1 and CDR2 from the germline V gene are MNHEY and SVGAGI. The CDR3 nucleotides are TGTGCCAGCACCCCTCAGGGGGCCTGGAAAGATACGCAGTATTTT. This translates into CASTPQGAWKDTQYF.

This clone was counted once. The chain is built from TRBV5-4 and TRBJ2-7, with 12 bases identical to TRBD1. The CDR3 extends over 15 amino acids. Trimming removed 1 base from V and 6 bases from J; junction bases left unmatched: 5. From germline, CDR1 is SGHNT and CDR2 YYREEE (reference sequence). In DNA, the CDR3 is TGTGCCAGCAGCTTGTCTGGGACAGGGGGCTCCGAGCAGTACTTC. Protein sequence: CASSLSGTGGSEQYF.

The rearrangement links TRBV5-1 to TRBJ2-7, with D unresolved. Germline V CDR1 and CDR2: SGHRS, YFSETQ. V dropped 2 bases and J dropped 0 bases, with 6 bases sitting between them. The CDR3 loop spans 13 amino acids. CDR3 protein: CASSLTDSYEQYF. In nucleotides, the CDR3 is TGCGCCAGCAGCTTAACAGACTCCTACGAGCAGTACTTC. The full variable domain, completed using reference TRBV5-1 and TRBJ2-7, is KAGVTQTPRYLIKTRGQQVTLSCSPISGHRSVSWYQQTPGQGLQFLFEYFSETQRNKGNFPGRFSGRQFSNSRSEMNVSTLELGDSALYLCASSLTDSYEQYFGPGTRLTVT.

This clone has a handful of counts. The rearrangement joins TRBV5-4 to TRBJ2-7; D gene unclear. There are 15 residues in the CDR3. The germline V and J ends were trimmed by 0 bases and 3 bases, with 13 bases remaining between them. Germline V CDR1 and CDR2: SGHNT, YYREEE (reference sequence). The CDR3 coding sequence is TGTGCCAGCAGCTTGGACAGCGCAAGACTCTACGAGCAGTACTTC. Amino acid sequence: CASSLDSARLYEQYF.

CDR3 residues: CAYQDRGRNEQFF. CDR3 coding DNA: TGTGCCTACCAAGACAGGGGGCGAAATGAGCAGTTCTTC. The chain employs TRBV6-1 and TRBJ2-1; 10 bases are shared with TRBD1. Trimming at V came to 11 bases and at J to 7 bases, leaving 8 bases not matched to a gene. The CDR3 covers 13 residues. CDR1 MNHNS and CDR2 SASEGT come from the germline V gene.

The CDR3 nucleotides read TGTGCCAGCAGCTTAGGTCCGGGACTCAGTGAGACAGATACGCAGTATTTT. It is translated as CASSLGPGLSETDTQYF. This sequence joins TRBV7-6 and TRBJ2-3, with a possible D match to TRBD2 (6 bases). Trimming stripped 1 base from V and 3 bases from J, with 17 bases between. The CDR3 sequence is 17 residues long. Germline-derived CDR1 and CDR2 are SGHVS and FNYEAQ.

The gene calls are TRBV29-1 and TRBJ2-3, with a weak D call TRBD1 (5 bases). From germline, CDR1 is SQVTM and CDR2 ANQGSEA. Trimming took off 3 bases at V and 1 base at J, with 5 bases between the two ends. The CDR3 is 12 residues long. The CDR3 DNA follows: TGCAGCGTTGACAGGGGCACAGATACGCAGTATTTT. Translated, it gives CSVDRGTDTQYF.

J is TRBJ1-3 and V is TRBV11-1; D unresolved. With 3 bases removed from V and 1 base from J, the gap between germline ends came to 7 bases. CDR3 length: 14 amino acids. The germline gives CDR1 SGHAT, CDR2 FQDESV (reference sequence). CDR3 sequence reads: CASSFGQSGNTIYF. In nucleotides, the CDR3 is TGTGCCAGCAGCTTTGGGCAATCTGGAAACACCATATATTTT. The entire variable domain, with the rest obtained from reference TRBV11-1 and TRBJ1-3, is as follows: EAEVAQSPRYKITEKSQAVAFWCDPISGHATLYWYRQILGQGPELLVQFQDESVVDDSQLPKDRFSAERLKGVDSTLKIQPAELGDSAMYLCASSFGQSGNTIYFGEGSWLTVV.

The V and J genes are TRBV25-1 and TRBJ2-7; no firm D call. This CDR3 is built from 11 residues. Germline assignment: CDR1 MGHDK and CDR2 SYGVNS. Trimming left V 4 bases short and J 3 bases short, with 4 bases between. The CDR3 nucleotides read TGTGCCAGCAGTGTCCACTACGAGCAGTACTTC. This encodes CASSVHYEQYF.

V is TRBV7-9 and J is TRBJ1-4; D not resolved. V lost 1 base and J 5 bases, leaving 11 bases between the germline ends. The CDR3 has 15 amino acids. From germline, CDR1 is SEHNR and CDR2 FQNEAQ (reference sequence). Here the CDR3 DNA reads TGTGCCAGCAGCTTAGACAGCTTCCAAAATGAAAAACTGTTTTTT. It translates to CASSLDSFQNEKLFF. The complete variable domain, with remaining parts taken from reference TRBV7-9 and TRBJ1-4, reads DTGVSQNPRHKITKRGQNVTFRCDPISEHNRLYWYRQTLGQGPEFLTYFQNEAQLEKSRLLSDRFSAERPKGSFSTLEIQRTEQGDSAMYLCASSLDSFQNEKLFFGSGTQLSVL.

The chain carries TRBV6-1 and TRBJ1-2; possibly TRBD1 for D (5 bases). This CDR3 is built from 11 residues. The V end was cut by 7 bases, the J end by 6 bases, with 9 bases between. The germline CDR1 and CDR2 sequences are MNHNS and SASEGT. The CDR3: CASNGQNGYTF. CDR3 in DNA: TGTGCCAGCAACGGACAAAATGGCTACACCTTC.

V gene TRBV5-4 combines with J gene TRBJ2-3; 8 bases line up with TRBD2. The CDR3 loop spans 14 amino acids. Germline CDR1 reads SGHNT; CDR2 reads YYREEE (reference sequence). Trimming took 2 bases from V and 1 from J; bases not matched to a gene: 0. The CDR3 sequence is CASSLAGGTDTQYF. The CDR3 nucleotides are TGTGCCAGCAGCTTAGCGGGGGGCACAGATACGCAGTATTTT.

J is TRBJ2-5 and V is TRBV5-1; D gene ambiguous. The CDR3 covers 8 residues. Germline CDR1 and CDR2: SGHRS and YFSETQ. V lost 6 bases and J lost 11, with 5 bases in between. CDR3 loop: CASKEQYF. In DNA, the CDR3 is TGCGCCAGCAAAGAGCAGTACTTC.

This chain uses TRBV15 with TRBJ2-7; the D call may be TRBD1 or TRBD2 (5 bases each). Germline CDR1 and CDR2: LNHNV and YYDKDF (reference sequence). V shed 0 bases and J shed 3 bases, with 12 bases lying between them. The CDR3 loop spans 15 amino acids. The CDR3 DNA sequence: TGTGCCACCAGCAGAGATCGGGGCGGAGTCTACGAGCAGTACTTC. Encoded protein: CATSRDRGGVYEQYF.

Concerning this clone: In the same sample, other DNA sequences code for this CDR3. The chain carries TRBV18 and TRBJ2-7; D is perhaps TRBD1 (6 bases). In germline, CDR1 is KGHSH, CDR2 LQKENI. The CDR3 is 13 amino acids. V was cut by 3 bases and J by 3 bases, with 9 bases left in between. The CDR3 DNA follows: TGTGCCAGCTCACCCGGACAGAGCTACGAGCAGTACTTC. Translation: CASSPGQSYEQYF.

The J gene is TRBJ1-6, the V gene TRBV6-6, with D perhaps matching TRBD1 (6 bases). Looked up from germline, CDR1 is MNHNY and CDR2 is SVGAGI (reference sequence). The CDR3 runs to 15 residues. With 0 bases removed from V and 14 bases from J, the gap between germline ends came to 17 bases. The CDR3 region is CASSYSNAGVLTLHF. The CDR3 DNA sequence: TGTGCCAGCAGTTACTCGAACGCAGGGGTCCTTACCCTCCACTTT.

This clone was counted a few times. The chain couples TRBV4-3 to TRBJ2-7; no reliable D call. Germline V gene sequence: CDR1 LGHNA, CDR2 YSLEER. This CDR3 comprises 14 residues. V shed 0 bases and J shed 3 bases, with 9 bases lying between them. The CDR3 sequence is CASSQDRRVYEQYF. The CDR3, as DNA: TGCGCCAGCAGCCAAGATCGAAGGGTCTACGAGCAGTACTTC.

This chain connects TRBV28 to TRBJ2-7, with D possibly TRBD1 on 5 matching bases. V shed 2 bases and J shed 4 bases, with 15 bases lying between them. Germline V gene sequence: CDR1 MDHEN, CDR2 SYDVKM. The CDR3 has 15 amino acids. CDR3: CASSLATEVGYEQYF. The DNA of the CDR3 is TGTGCCAGCAGTTTAGCGACAGAGGTGGGATACGAGCAGTACTTC.

The chain couples TRBV4-2 to TRBJ1-2, with 8 positions matching TRBD1. In germline, CDR1 is LGHNA, CDR2 YNFKEQ. Trimming cost V 0 bases and J 3 bases; bases outside gene matches: 3. The CDR3 sequence is 15 residues long. The CDR3 protein is CASSQDRQGYYGYTF. The CDR3 region has the DNA TGTGCCAGCAGCCAAGATCGACAGGGGTACTATGGCTACACCTTC.